Following are 4 T cell receptor beta chains from one sample sequenced in a study of identical twins' blood T cells. MiXCR was run by TCRdb on the 5' RACE reads, yielding one entry per CDR3 protein. This sample carries 350,000 to 400,000 distinct CDR3 sequences, over 25% of them seen once, and the ten largest clones take approximately 6.6%. The sample was PBMCs. All receptors come from a woman aged 18 to 49 in good health.

The rearrangement joins TRBV20-1 to TRBJ1-2; no reliable D call. The V gene's germline CDR1 is DFQATT and CDR2 SNEGSKA (reference sequence). The CDR3 length is 11 residues. V was shortened by 3 bases and J by 6 bases, with 8 bases between the two germline ends. The CDR3 DNA follows: TGCAGTGCTAGGGTCGTGGATGGCTACACCTTC. Its translation is CSARVVDGYTF.

Only a few counts were recorded for this clonotype. The chain links TRBV5-1 to TRBJ1-4; possibly TRBD1 for D (6 bases). CDR1 is SGHRS and CDR2 is YFSETQ in the germline V gene. CDR3 length equals 16 residues. The V gene lost 2 bases and the J gene lost 7 bases, with 18 bases spanning the gap. The chain's CDR3 is CASSLGSPTQGEKLFF. The CDR3 DNA sequence: TGCGCCAGCAGCTTAGGATCACCGACACAGGGTGAAAAACTGTTTTTT.

This chain links TRBV7-2 with TRBJ2-7, with TRBD1 identical over 7 bases. V shed 5 bases and J 3 bases; nucleotides not matched to a gene: 7. CDR1 and CDR2 from the germline V gene are SGHTA and FQGNSA. This CDR3 is 14 amino acids long. CDR3 nucleotide sequence: TGTGCCAGCAGCGCCCGGACAGGAGTCTACGAGCAGTACTTC. Translation gives CASSARTGVYEQYF.

The chain uses TRBV7-9 and TRBJ1-3, with D uncertain. Trimming removed 3 bases at V and 0 bases at J, with 9 bases between. Germline V CDR1 and CDR2: SEHNR, FQNEAQ (reference sequence). This CDR3 contains 15 residues. The CDR3 DNA reads as TGTGCCAGCAGCTTGGACGGCCTCTCTGGAAACACCATATATTTT. Residues: CASSLDGLSGNTIYF.